These 29 T cell receptor beta chains came from one sample sequenced in a study of T cell repertoires in aging, cancer and after chemotherapy. Peripheral blood genomic DNA, not sorted cells or RNA, was the template. Multiplex touch-down PCR with TRB-A/B primers amplified rearranged V-D-J TRB sequences. Each CDR3 protein gets one entry after TCRdb re-called the multiplex PCR reads with MiXCR. The sample has about 11,000 distinct CDR3 sequences, roughly two fifths seen once. Sequenced material: blood. These receptors originate from a human donor in good health.

Concerning this clonotype: Compared with germline, one end of the junction differs, possibly owing to a read error. V and J are TRBV5-6 and TRBJ2-7; TRBD2 aligns across 12 bases. Germline lookup yields CDR1 SGHDT and CDR2 YYEEEE. This CDR3 is 15 amino acids long. CDR3 coding DNA: TGCGCCAGCACCCTACTAGCGGGGGGCTCCTACGAGCAGTACTTC. This codes for CASTLLAGGSYEQYF. Based on the CDR3 plus reference TRBV5-6 and TRBJ2-7, the full variable domain is DAGVTQSPTHLIKTRGQQVTLRCSPKSGHDTVSWYQQALGQGPQFIFQYYEEEERQRGNFPDRFSGHQFPNYSSELNVNALLLGDSALYLCASTLLAGGSYEQYFGPGTRLTVT.

The chain couples TRBV11-2 to TRBJ1-1; maybe TRBD1 (5 bases). V dropped 6 bases and J dropped 3 bases, with 14 bases sitting between them. The CDR3 is made up of 14 amino acids. Germline values: CDR1 SGHAT, CDR2 FQNNGV. The CDR3, as DNA: TGTGCCAGCAGTCCTTGGGGGTCGGACACTGAAGCTTTCTTT. Translation gives CASSPWGSDTEAFF.

This chain joins TRBV20-1 and TRBJ2-7, with 8 nucleotides matching TRBD1. Germline values: CDR1 DFQATT, CDR2 SNEGSKA (reference sequence). V lost 6 bases to trimming and J lost 4 bases; unmatched junction nucleotides: 5. The CDR3 loop spans 12 amino acids. This CDR3 is CSARTGTYEQYF. The CDR3 nucleotides are TGCAGTGCCAGGACAGGGACGTACGAGCAGTACTTC.

The V call is TRBV20-1, the J call TRBJ2-3; TRBD2 matches at 9 bases. V dropped 3 bases and J dropped 0; count of bases not matched to a gene: 10. The germline V gene encodes CDR1 DFQATT and CDR2 SNEGSKA (reference sequence). CDR3 length: 17 residues. The CDR3, as DNA: TGCAGTGCTAGTAAGGCTAGCGGGACATTTAGCACAGATACGCAGTATTTT. This encodes CSASKASGTFSTDTQYF.

The chain combines TRBV6-6 with TRBJ2-1; 12 nucleotides line up with TRBD1. The CDR3 is 16 amino acids. The trim removed 2 bases at V and 7 bases at J, leaving 6 bases unmatched. Germline V gene sequence: CDR1 MNHNY, CDR2 SVGAGI (reference sequence). Here the CDR3 DNA reads TGTGCCAGCAGTTACCGAGGGGGACAGGGGGCAAATGAGCAGTTCTTC. The encoded protein is CASSYRGGQGANEQFF.

The genes are TRBV30 and TRBJ2-1, with 7 bases lining up with TRBD2. Looked up from germline, CDR1 is GTSNPN and CDR2 is SVGIG (reference sequence). There are 14 residues in the CDR3. Trimming cost V 2 bases and J 4 bases; bases outside gene matches: 5. The CDR3 spells CAWSRVAGYNEQFF. CDR3 bases: TGTGCCTGGAGTCGGGTAGCGGGTTACAATGAGCAGTTCTTC.

This clonotype was seen only a few times. This rearrangement joins TRBV6-1 to TRBJ2-3; D might be TRBD2 (6 bases). V was pared by 6 bases and J by 1 base, with 14 bases between. Per germline, CDR1 MNHNS and CDR2 SASEGT. CDR3 length: 15 residues. CDR3 in DNA: TGTGCCAGCAGCGCGACTAGTTCCCGCACAGATACGCAGTATTTT. Translated, it gives CASSATSSRTDTQYF.

V gene TRBV6-5 combines with J gene TRBJ2-7; TRBD2 matches at 8 bases. Trimming removed 4 bases from V and 4 bases from J; junction bases left unmatched: 6. The germline gives CDR1 MNHEY, CDR2 SVGAGI. This CDR3 is built from 14 residues. This chain's CDR3 is CASSLGGRWYEQYF. The CDR3, as DNA: TGTGCCAGCAGTTTGGGCGGGAGGTGGTACGAGCAGTACTTC.

The V gene is TRBV12-3 or TRBV12-4, the J gene TRBJ1-5; 8 nucleotides line up with TRBD1. This CDR3 is built from 18 residues. V was pared by 8 bases and J by 0 bases, with 15 bases of the junction left unmatched. The CDR3 loop reads CASGQDRAAGYSNQPQHF. DNA for the CDR3: TGTGCCAGCGGGCAGGACAGGGCCGCGGGATATAGCAATCAGCCCCAGCATTTT.

The chain uses TRBV15 and TRBJ2-3, with TRBD2 as a possible D gene (5 bases). This CDR3 is 19 amino acids long. Germline CDR1 reads LNHNV; CDR2 reads YYDKDF (reference sequence). V shed 0 bases and J shed 0 bases, with 19 bases lying between them. The CDR3 coding sequence is TGTGCCACCAGCAGAGAGAGTCTACGGGGAACCGCTAGCACAGATACGCAGTATTTT. It codes for CATSRESLRGTASTDTQYF. Full variable domain (remainder filled in from reference TRBV15 and TRBJ2-3): DAMVIQNPRYQVTQFGKPVTLSCSQTLNHNVMYWYQQKSSQAPKLLFHYYDKDFNNEADTPDNFQSRRPNTSFCFLDIRSPGLGDTAMYLCATSRESLRGTASTDTQYFGPGTRLTVL.

This sequence joins TRBV28 and TRBJ1-2; D perhaps matches TRBD1 (5 bases). Germline V CDR1 and CDR2: MDHEN, SYDVKM. The CDR3 contains 15 residues. V was pared by 5 bases and J by 2 bases, with 15 bases between. The CDR3 is CASSPWDRFNYGYTF. CDR3 bases: TGTGCCAGCAGTCCTTGGGACCGATTCAACTATGGCTACACCTTC.

This clonotype has just a few counts. This chain links TRBV6-2 or TRBV6-3 with TRBJ2-1; 7 nucleotides match TRBD1. CDR1 is MNHEY, CDR2 SVGEGT, per germline. The V segment lost 2 bases and the J segment 9 bases; nucleotides outside the gene matches: 19. CDR3 size: 18 residues. CDR3 sequence reads: CASSYPRTGRRRVGEQFF. The CDR3 bases are TGTGCCAGCAGTTACCCTAGGACAGGTCGTAGAAGGGTTGGTGAGCAGTTCTTC.

The V gene is TRBV7-9, the J gene TRBJ1-1; D is perhaps TRBD1 (6 bases). Germline CDR1 and CDR2: SEHNR and FQNEAQ (reference sequence). The CDR3 has 13 amino acids. V was pared by 11 bases and J by 0 bases, with 13 bases between. The CDR3: CAGGGALNTEAFF. CDR3 DNA: TGTGCCGGCGGGGGGGCCCTGAACACTGAAGCTTTCTTT.

By its share, this clonotype is medium-sized (0.01 to 0.1%). The chain uses TRBV5-6 and TRBJ1-5, with unresolved D. CDR3 size: 15 residues. Germline CDR1 reads SGHDT; CDR2 reads YYEEEE. The ends were cut back, 2 bases at V and 1 base at J, with 10 bases in the middle. The CDR3 nucleotides are TGTGCCAGCAGCTTCGGGCGTTCGAGCAATCAGCCCCAGCATTTT. It is translated as CASSFGRSSNQPQHF.

The rearrangement uses TRBV12-3 or TRBV12-4 and TRBJ2-2; D uncertain. The CDR3 contains 13 residues. V was pared by 7 bases and J by 6 bases, with 12 bases between. CDR3 DNA: TGTGCCAGCAACGGATACAAGGCCGGGGAGCTGTTTTTT. Translation gives CASNGYKAGELFF.

The CDR3 nucleotides are TGTGCCAGCGGGACAGGGAATACTGAAGCTTTCTTT. It yields the protein CASGTGNTEAFF. The V call is TRBV27, the J call TRBJ1-1, with 9 bases lining up with TRBD1. V dropped 8 bases and J dropped 5; count of bases not matched to a gene: 3. The CDR3 has 12 amino acids. The V gene's germline CDR1 is MNHEY and CDR2 SMNVEV (reference sequence).

This chain connects TRBV4-1 to TRBJ1-1; D remains unclear. Germline CDR1 is MGHRA and CDR2 is YSYEKL. The ends were cut back, 0 bases at V and 1 base at J, with 6 bases in the middle. The CDR3 is made up of 14 amino acids. Written as DNA, the CDR3 is TGCGCCAGCAGCCAAGATTGGGGGAACACTGAAGCTTTCTTT. It encodes CASSQDWGNTEAFF.

This clonotype has a handful of counts. The chain recombines TRBV20-1 with TRBJ2-1; the match to TRBD2 covers 12 bases. The CDR3 has 15 residues. In germline, CDR1 is DFQATT, CDR2 SNEGSKA (reference sequence). J gave up 4 bases and V 6 bases, and 7 bases lay outside the gene matches. CDR3 bases: TGCAGTGCAAAACGGACTAGCGGGGTTTACAATGAGCAGTTCTTC. Translation gives CSAKRTSGVYNEQFF.

Note on this clonotype: Its ends do not fully match the called genes, so a read error is possible. The chain carries TRBV6-6 and TRBJ1-6; no clear D. The CDR3 has 16 residues. CDR1 and CDR2 from the germline V gene are MNHNY and SVGAGI (reference sequence). CDR3 residues: CASSDSPAGEGSPLHF. The CDR3 DNA sequence: TGTGCCAGCAGTGACTCCCCGGCAGGAGAAGGATCACCCCTCCACTTT.

As to this clonotype: The junction differs from germline at one of its ends, possibly a read error. The rearrangement joins TRBV5-3 to TRBJ1-1; 9 positions agree with TRBD1. TRBV5-3 is labeled an ORF, and its function is uncertain. This CDR3 region has 15 residues. The CDR3 sequence is CASSLAGQGMSEAFF. In DNA, the CDR3 is TGCGCCAGCAGCTTGGCCGGACAGGGGATGTCTGAAGCTTTCTTT.

Turning to this clonotype: An end of the junction does not agree with germline; a read error may underlie this. CDR3 in amino acids: CASSGTGGNQPQHF. Here the CDR3 DNA reads TGTGCCAGTTCGGGGACAGGGGGGAATCAGCCCCAGCATTTC. The V gene is TRBV19, the J gene TRBJ1-5; 11 nucleotides align to TRBD1. The CDR3 is made up of 14 amino acids. From germline, CDR1 is LNHDA and CDR2 SQIVND (reference sequence).

The chain employs TRBV19 and TRBJ2-7; D ambiguous. There are 15 residues in the CDR3. Germline loops: CDR1 LNHDA, CDR2 SQIVND (reference sequence). Between the trimmed V and J ends, which lost 4 bases and 2 bases, there was a span of 15 bases. This CDR3 is CASSSYYGPTYEQYF. The CDR3 coding sequence is TGTGCCAGTAGTAGCTATTATGGACCTACCTACGAGCAGTACTTC.

The chain combines TRBV30 with TRBJ1-2; 11 nucleotides line up with TRBD1. Germline values: CDR1 GTSNPN, CDR2 SVGIG (reference sequence). The ends lost 1 base at V and 3 bases at J; junction bases unmatched: 4. This CDR3 has 15 residues. CDR3 sequence reads: CAWSGEGQGDYGYTF. As DNA, the CDR3 is TGTGCCTGGAGTGGAGAGGGACAGGGGGACTATGGCTACACCTTC.

Only a few counts were recorded for this clonotype. The chain combines TRBV6-5 with TRBJ2-4; D unresolved. V lost 5 bases and J lost 6, with 14 bases in between. Germline V gene data show CDR1 as MNHEY and CDR2 as SVGAGI. This CDR3 region has 14 residues. The CDR3 region is CASSRDPGGNIQYF. The CDR3 nucleotides are TGTGCCAGCAGTCGCGACCCCGGTGGAAACATTCAGTACTTC.

This rearrangement joins TRBV6-1 to TRBJ1-4, with D uncertain. The CDR3 totals 14 residues. Germline CDR1 reads MNHNS; CDR2 reads SASEGT. V was clipped by 2 bases and J by 5 bases, with 9 bases between them. CDR3 DNA: TGTGCCAGCAGTGAACGTAAGGGAAATGAAAAACTGTTTTTT. It translates to CASSERKGNEKLFF.

This clonotype occurred a few times. The J gene is TRBJ1-4, the V gene TRBV30; tentative D call: TRBD1 (6 bases). Looked up from germline, CDR1 is GTSNPN and CDR2 is SVGIG (reference sequence). This CDR3 has 13 residues. The V end lost 5 bases, the J end lost 3 bases, and 10 bases lay between the germline ends. CDR3: CAWGGLANEKLFF. CDR3 nucleotides: TGTGCCTGGGGGGGGCTGGCTAATGAAAAACTGTTTTTT. Looking up the rest from reference TRBV30 and TRBJ1-4 gives the full variable domain: SQTIHQWPATLVQPVGSPLSLECTVEGTSNPNLYWYRQAAGRGLQLLFYSVGIGQISSEVPQNLSASRPQDRQFILSSKKLLLSDSGFYLCAWGGLANEKLFFGSGTQLSVL.

The chain links TRBV10-2 to TRBJ1-2; weak D call: TRBD1 (6 bases). CDR1 and CDR2 from the germline V gene are WSHSY and SAAADI. This CDR3 contains 11 residues. The V and J ends lost 5 bases and 10 bases respectively, with 11 bases between them. CDR3 in amino acids: CASSSTGPYTF. The CDR3 nucleotides are TGCGCCAGCAGTTCTACAGGGCCCTACACCTTC.

This chain connects TRBV18 to TRBJ2-7; weak D call: TRBD2 (6 bases). V lost 2 bases to trimming and J lost 3 bases, with 20 bases between them. Germline CDR1 is KGHSH and CDR2 is LQKENI. The CDR3 consists of 17 residues. DNA for the CDR3: TGTGCCAGCTCACCATATTTACCGGGACTTCTTAACTACGAGCAGTACTTC. Translating it yields CASSPYLPGLLNYEQYF.

This clonotype was counted between two and nine times. The genes are TRBV6-5 and TRBJ1-5; D not certain. The germline CDR1 and CDR2 sequences are MNHEY and SVGAGI. Trimming took 5 bases from V and 2 from J, leaving 16 bases between them. CDR3 length equals 16 residues. CDR3 protein: CASSEGDLGGNQPQHF. The CDR3 nucleotides are TGTGCCAGCAGTGAGGGAGACCTAGGCGGCAATCAGCCCCAGCATTTT.